The 3 T cell receptor beta chains reported below all come from one sample, sequenced in a study of Ad26.COV2.S vaccination and SARS-CoV-2 variants. The assay was immunoSEQ multiplex PCR, and TCRdb's table has in-frame clones only and misses some. This sample yields around 310,000 clones, of which roughly 90% are seen a single time; approximately 5% belongs to the top ten. Treatment here: some 20 received Ad26.COV2.S at low or high dose, single or two shots; about 5 received placebo; per-sample allocation not given. After the first vaccine or placebo injection, samples were drawn on day 63. This sample comprised peripheral blood, obtained in a trial of Ad26.COV2.S vaccine versus placebo. These TCRs come from a person aged 18 to 59 who received the Ad26.COV2.S COVID-19 vaccine or a placebo.

In its sample, this clone was seen once. The chain recombines TRBV27 with TRBJ1-1, with 8 bases aligning to TRBD1. The CDR3 length is 15 residues. V was clipped by 5 bases and J by 4 bases; unmatched bases: 9. Germline V gene sequence: CDR1 MNHEY, CDR2 SMNVEV (reference sequence). The CDR3 protein is CASSMRAQGVTEAFF. The CDR3 DNA sequence: TGTGCCAGCAGTATGCGGGCACAGGGGGTCACTGAAGCTTTCTTT.

This chain uses TRBV30 with TRBJ1-1; no reliable D call. From germline, CDR1 is GTSNPN and CDR2 SVGIG (reference sequence). The CDR3 runs 13 residues. Trimming stripped 1 base from V and 0 bases from J, with 6 bases between. CDR3 nucleotides: TGTGCCTGGAGTGCAGATATGAACACTGAAGCTTTCTTT. This encodes CAWSADMNTEAFF. Looking up the rest from reference TRBV30 and TRBJ1-1 gives the full variable domain: SQTIHQWPATLVQPVGSPLSLECTVEGTSNPNLYWYRQAAGRGLQLLFYSVGIGQISSEVPQNLSASRPQDRQFILSSKKLLLSDSGFYLCAWSADMNTEAFFGQGTRLTVV.

The genes are TRBV5-6 and TRBJ1-1; D gene uncertain. V lost 0 bases and J lost 10, with 13 bases in between. This CDR3 spans 13 amino acids. Germline V gene sequence: CDR1 SGHDT, CDR2 YYEEEE. CDR3 sequence: CASSLGLRAGAFF. In DNA form, the CDR3 reads TGTGCCAGCAGCTTGGGTCTGAGGGCGGGAGCTTTCTTT.